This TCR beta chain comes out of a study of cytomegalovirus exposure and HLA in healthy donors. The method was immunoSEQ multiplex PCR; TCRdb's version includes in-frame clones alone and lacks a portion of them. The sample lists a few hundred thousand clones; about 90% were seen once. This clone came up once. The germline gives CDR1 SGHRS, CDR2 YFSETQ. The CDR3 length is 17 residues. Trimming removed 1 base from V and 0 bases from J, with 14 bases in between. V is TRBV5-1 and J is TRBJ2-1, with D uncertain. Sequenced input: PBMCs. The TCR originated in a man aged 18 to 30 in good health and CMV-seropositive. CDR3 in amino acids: CASSLYLGTDSYNEQFF. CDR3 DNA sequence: TGCGCCAGCAGCTTGTATTTGGGAACAGACTCCTACAATGAGCAGTTCTTC.